This entry lists 4 T cell receptor beta chains sequenced from one sample in a study of blood T cell repertoires in COVID-19. Some clones are missing from TCRdb's copy, which holds only in-frame ones; the method was immunoSEQ multiplex PCR. Seen here are hundreds of thousands of clones, approximately 90% observed once, and the top ten hold approximately 9%. Sequencing input: PBMCs or T cells enriched from blood (not recorded which). The receptors come from a man in his forties or fifties who had recovered from COVID-19.

The gene calls are TRBV11-3 and TRBJ2-1; TRBD1 matches 9 bases. Losses at the gene ends were 7 bases for V and 5 bases for J; bases not matched to a gene: 9. Per germline, CDR1 SGHNT and CDR2 YENEEA. This CDR3 contains 15 residues. CDR3 DNA sequence: TGTGCCAGCACCTTTAGGGACAGGGCTAACAATGAGCAGTTCTTC. Amino acid sequence: CASTFRDRANNEQFF.

This chain connects TRBV6-1 to TRBJ1-3; 7 bases line up with TRBD1. Unmatched junction bases numbered 12, after V lost 3 bases and J lost 4 bases. CDR1 is MNHNS, CDR2 SASEGT, per germline. There are 17 residues in the CDR3. CDR3 protein: CASSDRDSWEVGNTIYF. CDR3 nucleotides: TGTGCCAGCAGTGACAGGGACAGTTGGGAAGTAGGAAACACCATATATTTT.

This rearrangement joins TRBV6-5 to TRBJ2-1; 10 bases fit TRBD2. Per the germline V gene, CDR1 is MNHEY and CDR2 is SVGAGI. The ends lost 2 bases at V and 10 bases at J; junction bases unmatched: 11. The CDR3 extends over 16 amino acids. CDR3 sequence reads: CASSYGGLAGAREQFF. The CDR3 DNA reads TGTGCCAGCAGTTACGGGGGGCTAGCGGGAGCCAGGGAGCAGTTCTTC.

V is TRBV6-1 and J is TRBJ2-7, with TRBD2 matching over 12 bases. Per germline, CDR1 MNHNS and CDR2 SASEGT. With V trimmed by 0 bases and J by 2 bases, 2 bases remained unmatched. This CDR3 is built from 16 residues. The CDR3 reads CASSEALAGGTYEQYF. CDR3 sequence (DNA): TGTGCCAGCAGTGAAGCGCTAGCGGGGGGGACCTACGAGCAGTACTTC.